This T cell receptor beta chain was sequenced during a study of T-cell reconstitution after alpha-beta-depleted transplantation in children. This CDR3 region has 18 residues. Unique molecular identifiers were incorporated during preparation of the TCRbeta library. Each CDR3 protein gets one entry after TCRdb re-called the PCR reads with MiXCR. This table holds about 610,000 distinct CDR3 sequences, 25% to 30% found once. There are a few counts of this clonotype. This material consisted of PBMCs, taken before TCRalphabeta/CD19-depleted stem cell transplant. The V and J genes are TRBV21-1 and TRBJ2-2; the table names TRBD2, a call not compared with the DNA. TRBV21-1 is flagged as a pseudogene. The receptor comes from a boy less than two years old with Wiskott-Aldrich syndrome, due to receive a stem cell transplant. CDR3 nucleotides: TGTGCCCCTCCCTCCGGAGAGACAGCGGGAGGAGGCACCGGGGAGCTGTTTTTT. Residues: CAPPSGETAGGGTGELFF.